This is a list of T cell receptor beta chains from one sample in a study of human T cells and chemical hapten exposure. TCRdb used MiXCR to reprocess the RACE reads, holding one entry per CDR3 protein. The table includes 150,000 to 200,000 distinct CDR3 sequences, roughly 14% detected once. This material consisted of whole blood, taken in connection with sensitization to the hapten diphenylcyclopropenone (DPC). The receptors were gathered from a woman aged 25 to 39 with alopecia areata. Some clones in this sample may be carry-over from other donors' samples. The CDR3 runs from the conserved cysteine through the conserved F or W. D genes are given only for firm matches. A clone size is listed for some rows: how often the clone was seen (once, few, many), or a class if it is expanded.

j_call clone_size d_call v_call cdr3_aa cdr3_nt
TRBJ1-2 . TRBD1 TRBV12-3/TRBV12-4 CASSPGGTGYTF TGTGCCAGCAGTCCAGGGGGAACTGGCTACACCTTC
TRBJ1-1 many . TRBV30 CAWSPDYRTGTEAFF TGTGCCTGGAGTCCGGACTACCGGACCGGCACTGAAGCTTTCTTT
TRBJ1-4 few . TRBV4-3 CASSRQNNEKLFF TGCGCCAGCAGCCGACAGAATAATGAAAAACTGTTTTTT
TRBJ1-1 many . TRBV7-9 CASSPSRVENTEAFF TGTGCCAGCAGCCCTTCCAGGGTGGAAAACACTGAAGCTTTCTTT
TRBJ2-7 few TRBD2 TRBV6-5 CASSYSRAGLNEQYF TGTGCCAGCAGTTACTCGAGAGCGGGACTCAACGAGCAGTACTTC
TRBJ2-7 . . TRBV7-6 CASSSYPGAESSYEQYF TGTGCCAGCAGCTCATACCCGGGGGCGGAAAGCTCCTACGAGCAGTACTTC
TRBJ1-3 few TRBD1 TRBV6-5 CASSYLGGGLSGNTIYF TGTGCCAGCAGTTACTTGGGAGGGGGCCTCTCTGGAAACACCATATATTTT
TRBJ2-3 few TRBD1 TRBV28 CASSSSTTGQGPTDTQYF TGTGCCAGCAGTTCCTCCACGACAGGGCAGGGCCCCACAGATACGCAGTATTTT
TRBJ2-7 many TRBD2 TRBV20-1 CSARVSSGPYEQYF TGCAGTGCTAGAGTTAGTAGCGGGCCCTACGAGCAGTACTTC
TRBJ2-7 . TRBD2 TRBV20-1 CSARGTTSGTYEQYF TGCAGTGCTAGGGGGACGACTAGCGGAACCTACGAGCAGTACTTC
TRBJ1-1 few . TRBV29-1 CSVEGKARTEAFF TGCAGCGTTGAAGGGAAGGCGAGGACTGAAGCTTTCTTT
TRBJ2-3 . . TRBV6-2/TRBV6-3 CASSYLPADTQYF TGTGCCAGCAGTTACTTGCCAGCTGATACGCAGTATTTT
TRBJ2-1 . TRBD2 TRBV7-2 CASSSGRLAPKEEQFF TGTGCCAGCAGCTCGGGCCGACTAGCGCCCAAGGAGGAGCAGTTCTTC
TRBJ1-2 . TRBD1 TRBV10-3 CAITPGQGGHGYTF TGTGCCATCACCCCGGGACAGGGAGGTCATGGCTACACCTTC
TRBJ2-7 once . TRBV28 CASSLGGAIYEQYF TGTGCCAGCAGTTTAGGGGGGGCGATCTACGAGCAGTACTTC
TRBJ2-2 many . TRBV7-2 CASSFQGQLFF TGTGCCAGCAGCTTCCAGGGGCAGCTGTTTTTT